This TCR beta chain was obtained from a study of T cell responses to AZD1222 COVID-19 vaccine. Sequenced by immunoSEQ multiplex PCR; TCRdb stores in-frame clones only, minus some. Among about 79,000 clones listed, 89% were seen once. V was pared by 4 bases and J by 6 bases, with 12 bases of the junction left unmatched. The CDR3 has 16 residues. Germline V CDR1 and CDR2: SGHNT, YYREEE (reference sequence). The TCR originated in an adult who received the AZD1222 COVID-19 vaccine. This chain links TRBV5-4 with TRBJ2-3, with TRBD1 identical over 9 bases. The input for sequencing was peripheral blood, taken 28 days after the second AZD1222 dose. The CDR3 loop is CASSPPPGQGADTQYF. The CDR3 nucleotides are TGTGCCAGCAGCCCTCCACCGGGACAGGGAGCCGATACGCAGTATTTT.